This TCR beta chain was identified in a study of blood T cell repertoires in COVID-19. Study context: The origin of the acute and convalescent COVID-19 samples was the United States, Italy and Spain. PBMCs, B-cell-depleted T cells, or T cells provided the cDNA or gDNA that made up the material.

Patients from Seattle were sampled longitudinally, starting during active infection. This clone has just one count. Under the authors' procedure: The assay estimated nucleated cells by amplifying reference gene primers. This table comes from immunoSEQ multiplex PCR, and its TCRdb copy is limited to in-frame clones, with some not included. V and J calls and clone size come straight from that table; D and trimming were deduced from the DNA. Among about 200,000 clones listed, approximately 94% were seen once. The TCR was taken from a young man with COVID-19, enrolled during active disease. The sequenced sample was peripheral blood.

The CDR3: CAGGNKQGTNTGELFF. CDR3 coding DNA: TGTGCCGGCGGAAACAAACAGGGAACAAACACCGGGGAGCTGTTTTTT. This chain connects TRBV10-3 to TRBJ2-2; tentatively, D is TRBD1 (6 bases). The V end was cut by 11 bases, the J end by 2 bases, with 21 bases between. This CDR3 is 16 amino acids long. Germline V gene sequence: CDR1 ENHRY, CDR2 SYGVKD.